This T cell receptor beta chain is from a study of OX40 agonist ivuxolimab in advanced cancers. Sequencing used immunoSEQ multiplex PCR; TCRdb keeps in-frame clones, though not all of them. The table has around 80,000 clones, about 91% seen once. J lost 0 bases, V lost 1 base, and 5 bases had no gene match. This CDR3 is built from 16 residues. The germline CDR1 and CDR2 sequences are PRHDT and FYEKMQ (reference sequence). The study's findings and limits: Averaged across samples, CD8+ T cells carried more expanded clones than CD4+ did.

This clone was seen a few times. Its target is unknown. This sample comprised CD4+ or CD8+ T cells sorted from blood, obtained in a trial of the OX40 agonist ivuxolimab. This chain uses TRBV13 with TRBJ1-1; 7 bases align to TRBD1. The origin of this receptor is an adult with an advanced solid tumor such as melanoma, head and neck, liver or kidney cancer. This CDR3 reads CASSLARDRVNTEAFF. In nucleotides, the CDR3 is TGTGCCAGCAGCTTAGCCAGAGACAGGGTGAACACTGAAGCTTTCTTT.